These T cell receptor beta chains were read from a single sample in a study of blood T cell repertoires in COVID-19. The method was immunoSEQ multiplex PCR; TCRdb's version includes in-frame clones alone and lacks a portion of them. This sample has approximately 290,000 clones; about four fifths occur once, and the top ten carry approximately 14%. Sequenced input: peripheral blood. The receptors here all came from a person between 65 and 80 years old with COVID-19, enrolled during active disease. CDR3s include the opening cysteine and the closing phenylalanine or tryptophan. A D gene is named only where the DNA matches it firmly. Clone size is given for some rows only: seen once, a few or many times, or a class if the clone is expanded.

V gene	clone size	D gene	J gene	CDR3 DNA	CDR3 protein
TRBV18	NA	NA	TRBJ1-4	TGTGCCAGCTCATCAACGACAGTGGGAAATGAAAAACTGTTTTTT	CASSSTTVGNEKLFF
TRBV27	NA	NA	TRBJ2-3	TGTGCCAGCAGTGACGGGACATTGGGCACAGATACGCAGTATTTT	CASSDGTLGTDTQYF
TRBV6-2/TRBV6-3	once	TRBD1	TRBJ2-5	TGTGCCAGCAGCCAAGACAGGGCCCTCATCGTAAAGTACTTC	CASSQDRALIVKYF
TRBV5-1	NA	NA	TRBJ2-7	TGCGCCAGCAGCCACAGTTCCTACGAGCAGTACTTC	CASSHSSYEQYF
TRBV6-5	NA	TRBD1	TRBJ2-3	TGTGCCAGCACTACCGGGACAGGACTTCTAGATACGCAGTATTTT	CASTTGTGLLDTQYF
TRBV7-2	NA	NA	TRBJ2-1	TGTGCCAGCAGCTTAGACCTAGTGGGTGGGCAGTTCTTC	CASSLDLVGGQFF
TRBV5-6	few	NA	TRBJ2-7	TGTGCCAGCAGCTTGAGGCGAGGGAGCGAGCAGTACTTC	CASSLRRGSEQYF
TRBV6-5	NA	TRBD1	TRBJ1-2	TGTGCCAGCAAGTCGACAGGGGACTATGGCTACACCTTC	CASKSTGDYGYTF
TRBV28	NA	NA	TRBJ1-2	TGTGCCAGCAGTTTGTACCGACAGCATTCTAACTATGGCTACACCTTC	CASSLYRQHSNYGYTF
TRBV28	NA	NA	TRBJ1-1	TGTGCCAGCAGTTCACCGGGACAAGGGGCTTTCTTT	CASSSPGQGAFF
TRBV7-9	NA	NA	TRBJ2-7	TGTGCCAGCAGCTCCGTGGGGAGACCCTCCTACGAGCAGTACTTC	CASSSVGRPSYEQYF
TRBV5-4	NA	TRBD1	TRBJ2-1	TGTGCCAGCAGCTTGGATTGGGACAGGAAGCAGTTCTTC	CASSLDWDRKQFF
TRBV7-2	NA	NA	TRBJ1-5	TGTGCCAGCAGCTTAGACAGACGGAGCAATCAGCCCCAGCATTTT	CASSLDRRSNQPQHF
TRBV5-1	NA	TRBD2	TRBJ2-2	TGCGCCAGCAGCTTGTCGGGACTAGCATCCGGGGAGCTGTTTTTT	CASSLSGLASGELFF
TRBV4-3	NA	TRBD2	TRBJ2-1	TGCGCCAGCAGCCAAGGTGGGACTAGTCGGTACAATGAGCAGTTCTTC	CASSQGGTSRYNEQFF
TRBV7-2	NA	NA	TRBJ2-2	TGTGCCAGCAGCTTAGCTCCGGGATCGAACACCGGGGAGCTGTTTTTT	CASSLAPGSNTGELFF
TRBV5-6	NA	NA	TRBJ2-5	TGTGCCAGCAGCTTGGTTGCCGGTGCGGAGACCCAGTACTTC	CASSLVAGAETQYF
TRBV9	once	TRBD2	TRBJ2-1	TGTGCCAGCAGCGAGACTAGCGGGGTCTACAATGAGCAGTTCTTC	CASSETSGVYNEQFF
TRBV5-1	NA	NA	TRBJ2-6	TGCGCCAGCAGCTCGGGACTTTCTGGGGCCAACGTCCTGACTTTC	CASSSGLSGANVLTF
TRBV28	NA	TRBD2	TRBJ2-1	TGTGCCAGCATACAAGGGGGACTAGCTGAGTCCTACAATGAGCAGTTCTTC	CASIQGGLAESYNEQFF
TRBV4-3	NA	NA	TRBJ1-1	TGCGCCAGCAGCCAAGAAGTTGGGAGAGACACTGAAGCTTTCTTT	CASSQEVGRDTEAFF
TRBV7-2	NA	TRBD2	TRBJ2-7	TGTGCCAGCAGCTTCAGCGGGGGGGCCGACGAGCAGTACTTC	CASSFSGGADEQYF
TRBV19	NA	TRBD1	TRBJ1-5	TGTGCCAGTAGTAGACAGGGTCAGGGCAATCAGCCCCAGCATTTT	CASSRQGQGNQPQHF
TRBV4-3	NA	NA	TRBJ1-1	TGCGCCAGCAGCCAAGGGGCAGGGCTGAACACTGAAGCTTTCTTT	CASSQGAGLNTEAFF
TRBV19	NA	NA	TRBJ1-2	TGTGCCAGTAGCCTAGGGGACTATGGCTACACCTTC	CASSLGDYGYTF
TRBV28	NA	TRBD1	TRBJ1-4	TGTGCCAGCAGTTTGTCCCCCGGGACAGGGTCCCGAAAACTGTTTTTT	CASSLSPGTGSRKLFF
TRBV29-1	NA	TRBD1	TRBJ2-7	TGCAGCGTTAGAGAGCCAGGGGGATACGAGCAGTACTTC	CSVREPGGYEQYF
TRBV6-5	NA	NA	TRBJ2-1	TGTGCCAGCAGCAACCCAGGGGCAGGTAACAATGAGCAGTTCTTC	CASSNPGAGNNEQFF
TRBV12-5	NA	TRBD2	TRBJ2-7	TGTGCTAGTGGCCCCCGAACTAGCGGGAGTCTTTACGAGCAGTACTTC	CASGPRTSGSLYEQYF
TRBV6-1	many	NA	TRBJ2-7	TGTGCCAGCAGTGAACAGGGTATAAGCTCCTACGAGCAGTACTTC	CASSEQGISSYEQYF
TRBV7-9	NA	NA	TRBJ1-5	TGTGCCAGCAGCTTAAGTAAGGGGGATCGCAATCAGCCCCAGCATTTT	CASSLSKGDRNQPQHF
TRBV5-1	NA	NA	TRBJ2-5	TGCGCCAGCAGCTTGGCACCAGCCACAGCATCAGAGACCCAGTACTTC	CASSLAPATASETQYF
TRBV5-5	few	NA	TRBJ2-1	TGTGCCAGCAGTAACAGAGGGAACTACAATGAGCAGTTCTTC	CASSNRGNYNEQFF
TRBV5-1	NA	TRBD1	TRBJ1-1	TGCGCCAGCGGACAGGACGGGATAACTGAAGCTTTCTTT	CASGQDGITEAFF
TRBV3-1/TRBV3-2	NA	NA	TRBJ2-3	TGTGCCAGCAGCCCCCTTGAGCGTTGGGCAGATACGCAGTATTTT	CASSPLERWADTQYF
TRBV5-6	NA	TRBD2	TRBJ2-5	TGTGCCAGCAGCTTGGCTAGCGGGAGGGAGGTGGAGACCCAGTACTTC	CASSLASGREVETQYF
TRBV28	NA	NA	TRBJ2-7	TGTGCCAGCAGCCTACAAACGAGGGACGAGCAGTACTTC	CASSLQTRDEQYF
TRBV10-3	NA	NA	TRBJ1-2	TGTGCCATCAGTGATGGGGGGGTAGACTATGGCTACACCTTC	CAISDGGVDYGYTF
TRBV2	NA	NA	TRBJ1-5	TGTGCCAGCACCAAATCCGGACAAGTTGATCAGCCCCAGCATTTT	CASTKSGQVDQPQHF
TRBV18	NA	TRBD1	TRBJ1-1	TGTGCCAGCTCACCCGGGACAGGGGCCTGGAGCACTGAAGCTTTCTTT	CASSPGTGAWSTEAFF
TRBV7-8	NA	NA	TRBJ1-3	TGTGCCAGCAGCCCCACTAGTTTCTCTGGAAACACCATATATTTT	CASSPTSFSGNTIYF
TRBV3-1/TRBV3-2	NA	TRBD1	TRBJ1-2	TGTGCCAGCAGCACCCGGACAGGGAGGTTTCTGGTTGGCTACACCTTC	CASSTRTGRFLVGYTF
TRBV9	NA	TRBD2	TRBJ2-3	TGTGCCAGCAGCTCCAGCGGGACCAGCACAGATACGCAGTATTTT	CASSSSGTSTDTQYF
TRBV19	once	NA	TRBJ1-1	TGTGCCACGGACCGAGGGAGAGGGTTGAACACTGAAGCTTTCTTT	CATDRGRGLNTEAFF